The clone carrying this T cell receptor beta chain occurred a few times. Its antigen is as yet unknown. The V and J ends lost 5 bases and 0 bases respectively, with 9 bases between them. CDR1 MNHEY and CDR2 SVGAGI come from the germline V gene. CDR3 length: 14 residues. As for treatment: oral pan-JAK inhibitor, 5-10 mg twice daily. Alopecia areata patients gave lesional scalp punch biopsies and peripheral blood samples. CD4+ and CD8+ T cells were sorted from PBMCs stained for CD3, CD4 and CD8. This entry belongs to a study of CD8+ T cells in alopecia areata. General study results and limits: Scalp and blood retained many expanded lesional clones during tofacitinib. Scalp sequencing also captures normal skin's resident alphabeta T cells.

RNA was isolated and reverse transcribed to cDNA, the sequencing template. Assay used: immunoSEQ multiplex PCR; TCRdb lists only in-frame clones, some missing. This sample has tens of thousands of clones, with just over 45% found just once. This specimen was CD8+ T cells sorted from blood, taken at approximately week 36, from a patient treated with tofacitinib. This chain connects TRBV6-5 to TRBJ2-3; D perhaps matches TRBD2 (5 bases). This TCR derives from a human donor with alopecia areata. The CDR3 region has the DNA TGTGCCAGCAGTGGCGGGTCTAGCACAGATACGCAGTATTTT. Encoded protein: CASSGGSSTDTQYF.